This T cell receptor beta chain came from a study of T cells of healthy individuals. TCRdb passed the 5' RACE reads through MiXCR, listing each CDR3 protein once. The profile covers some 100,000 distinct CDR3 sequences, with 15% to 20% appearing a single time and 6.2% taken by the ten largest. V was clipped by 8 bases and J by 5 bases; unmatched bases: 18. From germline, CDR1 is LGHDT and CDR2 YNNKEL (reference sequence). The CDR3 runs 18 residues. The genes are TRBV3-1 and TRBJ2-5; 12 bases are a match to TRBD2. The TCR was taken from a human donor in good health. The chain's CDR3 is CASAPRLAGDKVRETQYF. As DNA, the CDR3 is TGTGCCAGCGCACCCCGACTAGCGGGAGATAAGGTTCGGGAGACCCAGTACTTC.